This record covers a single T cell receptor (beta chain). Its antigen remains unknown. This entry is derived from a study of OX40 agonist ivuxolimab in advanced cancers. Study information: Intravenous ivuxolimab was administered to patients every 2 weeks at 0.01 to 10 mg/kg.

A history of autoimmune disease or systemic immunosuppression excluded patients. Study-wide results and caveats: Both blood CD4+ and CD8+ T cells showed clonal growth by week 6 at 0.1 to 3.0 mg/kg.

The protocol was immunoSEQ multiplex PCR, while the TCRdb copy is restricted to in-frame clones and leaves out a portion. The repertoire includes fewer than 3,000 clones, about two thirds of them detected once, and 20% to 30% sits in the top ten. Trimming cost V 0 bases and J 0 bases; bases outside gene matches: 4. CDR1 MNHEY and CDR2 SVGAGI come from the germline V gene. The CDR3 consists of 16 residues. The sequence derives from an adult with an advanced solid tumor such as melanoma, head and neck, liver or kidney cancer. This chain connects TRBV6-5 to TRBJ2-7, with TRBD2 identical over 8 bases. The sample was CD4+ or CD8+ T cells sorted from blood, taken in a trial of the OX40 agonist ivuxolimab. For the CDR3, the DNA is TGTGCCAGCAGTTACTCTAGCGGGGCTAGCTCCTACGAGCAGTACTTC. This gives the protein CASSYSSGASSYEQYF.